The 8 T cell receptor beta chains below come from one sample, sequenced in a study of CD8+ T cells in alopecia areata. Following extraction, RNA underwent reverse transcription to cDNA, which served as the sequencing template. Generated by immunoSEQ multiplex PCR, the TCRdb table keeps only in-frame clones and is missing some. Here the sample spans more than 110,000 clones, roughly three fifths being singletons. The sample was CD4+ T cells sorted from blood, taken at week 0. These receptors all come from a human donor with alopecia areata.

This clone was seen only once. The rearrangement links TRBV15 to TRBJ1-2; D uncertain. The length of the CDR3 is 13 residues. V dropped 5 bases and J dropped 2 bases, with 9 bases sitting between them. Per germline, CDR1 LNHNV and CDR2 YYDKDF (reference sequence). CDR3 loop: CATSPDINYGYTF. For the CDR3, the DNA is TGTGCCACCAGCCCTGACATCAACTATGGCTACACCTTC.

This clone was seen a handful of times. The V and J genes are TRBV2 and TRBJ1-5; D remains ambiguous. CDR3 length: 13 amino acids. The V end was cut by 4 bases, the J end by 6 bases, with 10 bases between. Germline CDR1 reads SNHLY; CDR2 reads FYNNEI. CDR3 in DNA: TGTGCCAGCAGTGCAGGATCCGGTCAGCCCCAGCATTTT. It translates to CASSAGSGQPQHF. Supplemented by reference TRBV2 and TRBJ1-5, the full variable domain reads EPEVTQTPSHQVTQMGQEVILRCVPISNHLYFYWYRQILGQKVEFLVSFYNNEISEKSEIFDDQFSVERPDGSNFTLKIRSTKLEDSAMYFCASSAGSGQPQHFGDGTRLSIL.

The V and J genes are TRBV7-9 and TRBJ2-3; D gene ambiguous. Germline V gene lookup returns CDR1 SEHNR and CDR2 FQNEAQ (reference sequence). Between the trimmed V and J ends, which lost 0 bases and 9 bases, there was a span of 16 bases. The CDR3 is 15 amino acids. The CDR3: CASSLADVVAQTQYF. The CDR3 region has the DNA TGTGCCAGCAGCTTAGCCGACGTCGTAGCCCAAACGCAGTATTTT.

The genes are TRBV29-1 and TRBJ1-4, with TRBD1 identical over 9 bases. The CDR3 covers 13 residues. CDR1 is SQVTM, CDR2 ANQGSEA, per germline. V gave up 4 bases and J gave up 8 bases; unmatched junction bases: 5. This chain's CDR3 is CSVVGTGSEKLFF. For the CDR3, the DNA is TGCAGCGTTGTGGGGACAGGGAGCGAAAAACTGTTTTTT.

The rearrangement joins TRBV6-1 to TRBJ2-7; D uncertain. V dropped 6 bases and J dropped 1 base, with 13 bases sitting between them. CDR1 is MNHNS and CDR2 is SASEGT in the germline V gene. CDR3 length equals 14 residues. CDR3 bases: TGTGCCAGCAGCCCAAGCAAAGCTTCCTACGAGCAGTACTTC. The encoded protein is CASSPSKASYEQYF.

The CDR3 DNA reads as TGCAGCGTTGGTGGGGTGAACACCGGGGAGCTGTTTTTT. Residues: CSVGGVNTGELFF. The rearrangement joins TRBV29-1 to TRBJ2-2; D ambiguous. Germline V CDR1 and CDR2: SQVTM, ANQGSEA. Trimming left V 4 bases short and J 1 base short, with 7 bases between. The length of the CDR3 is 13 residues.

This clone was observed a single time. V gene TRBV6-5 combines with J gene TRBJ1-2; D is uncertain. The length of the CDR3 is 15 residues. The germline V gene encodes CDR1 MNHEY and CDR2 SVGAGI. Trimming removed 0 bases at V and 6 bases at J, with 14 bases between. CDR3 coding DNA: TGTGCCAGCAGTTACTCGGGTGGATTCGTGGATGGCTACACCTTC. It encodes CASSYSGGFVDGYTF.

CDR3 region: CASSLKAGGLSEQYF. CDR3 nucleotides: TGTGCCAGCAGTTTAAAAGCGGGGGGCCTCTCGGAGCAGTACTTC. The chain uses TRBV27 and TRBJ2-7, with 9 bases matching TRBD2. Germline CDR1 MNHEY, CDR2 SMNVEV (reference sequence). The CDR3 runs 15 residues. V gave up 2 bases and J gave up 7 bases; unmatched junction bases: 9.